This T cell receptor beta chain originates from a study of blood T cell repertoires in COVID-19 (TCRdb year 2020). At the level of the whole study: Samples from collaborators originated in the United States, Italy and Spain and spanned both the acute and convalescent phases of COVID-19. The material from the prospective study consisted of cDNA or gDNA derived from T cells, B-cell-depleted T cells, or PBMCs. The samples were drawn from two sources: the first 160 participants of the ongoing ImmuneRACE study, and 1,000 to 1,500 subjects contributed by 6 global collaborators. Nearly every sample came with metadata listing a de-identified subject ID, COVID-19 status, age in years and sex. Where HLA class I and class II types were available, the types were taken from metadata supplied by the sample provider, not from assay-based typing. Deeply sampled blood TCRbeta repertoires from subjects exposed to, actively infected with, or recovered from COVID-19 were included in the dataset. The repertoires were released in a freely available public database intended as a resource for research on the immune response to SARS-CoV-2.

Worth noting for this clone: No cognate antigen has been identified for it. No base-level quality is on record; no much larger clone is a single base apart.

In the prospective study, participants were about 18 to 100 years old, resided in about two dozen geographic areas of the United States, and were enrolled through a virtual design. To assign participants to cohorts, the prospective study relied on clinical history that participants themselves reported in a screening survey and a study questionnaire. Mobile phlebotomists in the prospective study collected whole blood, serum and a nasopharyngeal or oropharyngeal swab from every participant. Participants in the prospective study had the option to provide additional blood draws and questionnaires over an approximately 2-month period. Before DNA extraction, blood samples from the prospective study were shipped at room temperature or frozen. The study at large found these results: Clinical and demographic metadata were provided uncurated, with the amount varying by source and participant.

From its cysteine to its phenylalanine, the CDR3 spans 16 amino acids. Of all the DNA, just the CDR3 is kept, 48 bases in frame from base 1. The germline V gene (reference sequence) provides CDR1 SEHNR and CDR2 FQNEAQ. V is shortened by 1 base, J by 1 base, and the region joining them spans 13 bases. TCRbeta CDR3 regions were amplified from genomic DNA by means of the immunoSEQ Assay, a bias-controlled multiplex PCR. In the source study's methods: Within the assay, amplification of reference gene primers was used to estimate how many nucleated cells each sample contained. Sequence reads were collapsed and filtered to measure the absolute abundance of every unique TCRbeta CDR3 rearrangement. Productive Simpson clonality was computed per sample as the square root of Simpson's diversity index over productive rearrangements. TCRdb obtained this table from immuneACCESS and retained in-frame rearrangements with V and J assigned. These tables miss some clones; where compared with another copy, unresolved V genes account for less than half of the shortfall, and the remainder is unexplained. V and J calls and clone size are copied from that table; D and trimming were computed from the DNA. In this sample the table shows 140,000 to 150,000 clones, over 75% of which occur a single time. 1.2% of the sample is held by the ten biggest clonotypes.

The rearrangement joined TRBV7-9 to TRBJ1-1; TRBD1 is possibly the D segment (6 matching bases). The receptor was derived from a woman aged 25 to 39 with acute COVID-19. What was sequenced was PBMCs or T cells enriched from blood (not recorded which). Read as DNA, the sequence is TGTGCCAGCAGCTTAGGTCTGGGGGCTACGAACACTGAAGCTTTCTTT. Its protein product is CASSLGLGATNTEAFF.